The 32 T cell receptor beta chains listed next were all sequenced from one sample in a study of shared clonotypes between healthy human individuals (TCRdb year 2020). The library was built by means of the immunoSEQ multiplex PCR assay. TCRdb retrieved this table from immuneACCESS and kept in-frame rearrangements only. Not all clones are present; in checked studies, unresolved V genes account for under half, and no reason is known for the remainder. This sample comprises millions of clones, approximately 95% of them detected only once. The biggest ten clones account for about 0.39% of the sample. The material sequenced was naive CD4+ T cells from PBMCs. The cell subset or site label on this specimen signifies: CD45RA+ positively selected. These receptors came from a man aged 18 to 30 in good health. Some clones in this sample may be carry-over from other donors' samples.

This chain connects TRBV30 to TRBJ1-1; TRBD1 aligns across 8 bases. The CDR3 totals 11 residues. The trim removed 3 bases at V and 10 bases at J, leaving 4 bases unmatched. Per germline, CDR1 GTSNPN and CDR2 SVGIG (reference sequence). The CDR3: CAWRDRVGAFF. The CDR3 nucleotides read TGTGCCTGGAGGGACAGGGTAGGAGCTTTCTTT.

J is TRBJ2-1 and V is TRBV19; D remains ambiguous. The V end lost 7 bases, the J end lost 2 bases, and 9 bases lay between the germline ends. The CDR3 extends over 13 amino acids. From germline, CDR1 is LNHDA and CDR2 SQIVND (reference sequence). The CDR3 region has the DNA TGTGCCAGTAAAAGGACCACCTACAATGAGCAGTTCTTC. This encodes CASKRTTYNEQFF.

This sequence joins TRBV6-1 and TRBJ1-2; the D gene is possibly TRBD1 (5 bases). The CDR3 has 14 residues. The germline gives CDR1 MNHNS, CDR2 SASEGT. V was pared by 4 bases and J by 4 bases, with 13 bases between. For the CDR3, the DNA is TGTGCCAGCAGTGTTTTCGGGACCTCCTATGGCTACACCTTC. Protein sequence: CASSVFGTSYGYTF.

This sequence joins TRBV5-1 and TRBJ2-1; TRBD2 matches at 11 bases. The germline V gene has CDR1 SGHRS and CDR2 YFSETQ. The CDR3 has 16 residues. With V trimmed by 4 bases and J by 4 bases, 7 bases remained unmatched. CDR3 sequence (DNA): TGCGCCAGCAGCGGCGGGACTAGCGGAATTTACAATGAGCAGTTCTTC. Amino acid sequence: CASSGGTSGIYNEQFF.

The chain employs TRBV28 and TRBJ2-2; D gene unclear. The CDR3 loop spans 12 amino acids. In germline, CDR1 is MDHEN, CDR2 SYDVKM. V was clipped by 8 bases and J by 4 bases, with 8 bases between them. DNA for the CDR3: TGTGCCAGCTGGCGGCCCACCGGGGAGCTGTTTTTT. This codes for CASWRPTGELFF. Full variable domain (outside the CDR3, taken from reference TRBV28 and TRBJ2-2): DVKVTQSSRYLVKRTGEKVFLECVQDMDHENMFWYRQDPGLGLRLIYFSYDVKMKEKGDIPEGYSVSREKKERFSLILESASTNQTSMYLCASWRPTGELFFGEGSRLTVL.

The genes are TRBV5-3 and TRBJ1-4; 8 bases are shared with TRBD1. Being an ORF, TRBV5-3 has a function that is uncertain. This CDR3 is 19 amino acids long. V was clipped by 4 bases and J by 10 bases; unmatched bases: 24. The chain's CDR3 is CARSLDAGTGLASPVKLFF. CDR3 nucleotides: TGTGCCAGAAGCCTCGACGCAGGGACAGGCCTCGCCAGTCCAGTAAAACTGTTTTTT.

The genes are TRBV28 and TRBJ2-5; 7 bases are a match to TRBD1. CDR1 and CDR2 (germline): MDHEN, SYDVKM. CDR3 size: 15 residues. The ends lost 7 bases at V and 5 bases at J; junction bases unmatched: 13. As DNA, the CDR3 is TGTGCCAGCACTGAACCCCGACAGGGCGGGGAGACCCAGTACTTC. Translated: CASTEPRQGGETQYF.

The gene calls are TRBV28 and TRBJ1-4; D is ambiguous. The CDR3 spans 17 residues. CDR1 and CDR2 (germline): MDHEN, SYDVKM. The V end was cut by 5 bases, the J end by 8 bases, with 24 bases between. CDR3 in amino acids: CASSLGWRGQLGEKLFF. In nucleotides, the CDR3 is TGTGCCAGCAGTCTCGGGTGGAGAGGGCAACTAGGAGAAAAACTGTTTTTT.

This chain's CDR3 is CASSLSGYSFGYTF. CDR3 sequence (DNA): TGTGCCAGCAGCCTAAGTGGTTATAGTTTTGGCTACACCTTC. V gene TRBV7-9 combines with J gene TRBJ1-2, with no clear D. V lost 5 bases, J lost 7 bases, and 17 bases lay in between. CDR1 is SEHNR, CDR2 FQNEAQ, per germline (reference sequence). The CDR3 sequence is 14 residues long.

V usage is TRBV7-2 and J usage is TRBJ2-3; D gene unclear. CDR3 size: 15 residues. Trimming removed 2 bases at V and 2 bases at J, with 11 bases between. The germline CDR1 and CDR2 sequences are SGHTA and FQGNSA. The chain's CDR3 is CASSLNVRLTDTQYF. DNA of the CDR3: TGTGCCAGCAGCTTAAACGTGAGGCTCACAGATACGCAGTATTTT.

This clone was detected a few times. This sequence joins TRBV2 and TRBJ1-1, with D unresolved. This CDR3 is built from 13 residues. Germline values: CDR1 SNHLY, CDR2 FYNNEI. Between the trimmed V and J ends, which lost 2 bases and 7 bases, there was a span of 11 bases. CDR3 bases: TGTGCCAGCAGTGAATATTGGCAGCATGAAGCTTTCTTT. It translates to CASSEYWQHEAFF.

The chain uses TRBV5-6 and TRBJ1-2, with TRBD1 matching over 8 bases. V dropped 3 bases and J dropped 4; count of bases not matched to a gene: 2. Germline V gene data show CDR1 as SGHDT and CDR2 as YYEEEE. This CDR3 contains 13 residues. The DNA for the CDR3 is TGTGCCAGCAGCTCACAGGGGGTCTATGGCTACACCTTC. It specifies CASSSQGVYGYTF.

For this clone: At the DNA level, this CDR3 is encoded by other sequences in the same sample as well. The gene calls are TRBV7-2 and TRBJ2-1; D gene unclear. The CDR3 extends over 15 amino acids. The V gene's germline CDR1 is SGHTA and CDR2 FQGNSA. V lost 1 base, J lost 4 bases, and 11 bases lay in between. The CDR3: CASSLVGGSYNEQFF. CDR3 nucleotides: TGTGCCAGCAGCTTAGTGGGCGGCAGTTACAATGAGCAGTTCTTC.

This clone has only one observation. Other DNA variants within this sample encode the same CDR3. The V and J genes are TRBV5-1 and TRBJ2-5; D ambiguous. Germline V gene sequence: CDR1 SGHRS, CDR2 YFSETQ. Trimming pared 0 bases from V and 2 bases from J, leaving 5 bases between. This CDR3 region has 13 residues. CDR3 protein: CASSLAEQETQYF. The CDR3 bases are TGCGCCAGCAGCTTGGCCGAGCAAGAGACCCAGTACTTC.

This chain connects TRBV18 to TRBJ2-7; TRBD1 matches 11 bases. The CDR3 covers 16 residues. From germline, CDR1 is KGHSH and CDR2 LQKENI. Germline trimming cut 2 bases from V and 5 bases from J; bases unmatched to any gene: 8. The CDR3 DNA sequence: TGTGCCAGCTCACCAAGACTAGGACAGGGGGCAGACGAGCAGTACTTC. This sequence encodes CASSPRLGQGADEQYF.

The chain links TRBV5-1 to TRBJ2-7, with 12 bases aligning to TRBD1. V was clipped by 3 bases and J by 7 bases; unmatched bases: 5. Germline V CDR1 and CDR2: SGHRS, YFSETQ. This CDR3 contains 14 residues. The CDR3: CASSWGTGGWEQYF. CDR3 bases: TGCGCCAGCAGCTGGGGGACAGGGGGCTGGGAGCAGTACTTC.

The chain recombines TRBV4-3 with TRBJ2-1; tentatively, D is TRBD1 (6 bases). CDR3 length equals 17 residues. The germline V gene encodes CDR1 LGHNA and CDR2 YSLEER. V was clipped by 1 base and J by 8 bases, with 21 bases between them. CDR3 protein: CASSQARFFTGSYEQFF. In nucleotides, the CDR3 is TGCGCCAGCAGCCAAGCCCGGTTTTTTACAGGGAGCTATGAGCAGTTCTTC.

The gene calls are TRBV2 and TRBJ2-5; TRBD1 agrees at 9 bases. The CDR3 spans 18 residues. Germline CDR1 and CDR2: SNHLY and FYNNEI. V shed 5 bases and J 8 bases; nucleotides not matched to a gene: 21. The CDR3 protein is CASSQTLRVEGQGSTQYF. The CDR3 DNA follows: TGTGCCAGCAGTCAAACGTTAAGAGTGGAGGGACAGGGTTCTACCCAGTACTTC. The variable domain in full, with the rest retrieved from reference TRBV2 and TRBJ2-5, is EPEVTQTPSHQVTQMGQEVILRCVPISNHLYFYWYRQILGQKVEFLVSFYNNEISEKSEIFDDQFSVERPDGSNFTLKIRSTKLEDSAMYFCASSQTLRVEGQGSTQYFGPGTRLLVL.

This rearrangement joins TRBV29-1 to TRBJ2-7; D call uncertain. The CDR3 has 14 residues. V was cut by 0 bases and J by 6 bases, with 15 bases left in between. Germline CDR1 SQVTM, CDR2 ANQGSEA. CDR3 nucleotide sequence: TGCAGCGTTGAAGATTTCATGTGGGGAAGCGAGCAGTACTTC. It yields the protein CSVEDFMWGSEQYF.

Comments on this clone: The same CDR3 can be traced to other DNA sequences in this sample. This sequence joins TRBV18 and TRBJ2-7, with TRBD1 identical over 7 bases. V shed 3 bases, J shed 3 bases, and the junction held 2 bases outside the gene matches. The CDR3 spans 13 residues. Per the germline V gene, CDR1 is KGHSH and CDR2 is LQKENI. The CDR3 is CASSPRDSYEQYF. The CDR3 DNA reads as TGTGCCAGCTCACCCCGGGACAGCTACGAGCAGTACTTC. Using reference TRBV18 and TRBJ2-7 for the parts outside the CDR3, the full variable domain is NAGVMQNPRHLVRRRGQEARLRCSPMKGHSHVYWYRQLPEEGLKFMVYLQKENIIDESGMPKERFSAEFPKEGPSILRIQQVVRGDSAAYFCASSPRDSYEQYFGPGTRLTVT.

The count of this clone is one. The CDR3, as DNA: TGTGCCAGCAGTTACTCGGCCCCTTCCGGAGGTAGAGGGGGGACCCAGTACTTC. Its translation: CASSYSAPSGGRGGTQYF. The J gene is TRBJ2-5, the V gene TRBV6-7, with D tentatively TRBD1 (6 bases). TRBV6-7 is marked as an open reading frame, function uncertain. The CDR3 is 18 residues long. V was shortened by 0 bases and J by 7 bases, with 24 bases between the two germline ends.

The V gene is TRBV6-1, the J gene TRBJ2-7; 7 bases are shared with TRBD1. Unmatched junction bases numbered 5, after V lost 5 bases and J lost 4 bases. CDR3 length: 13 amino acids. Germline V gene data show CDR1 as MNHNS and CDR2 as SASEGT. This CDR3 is CASSQQGKYEQYF. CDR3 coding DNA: TGTGCCAGCAGTCAACAGGGGAAGTACGAGCAGTACTTC.

CDR3 bases: TGTGCCAGCAGTGAACTAGCGGGAGGGCCTCCGTGGGATACGCAGTATTTT. Protein: CASSELAGGPPWDTQYF. V usage is TRBV25-1 and J usage is TRBJ2-3, with 12 bases aligning to TRBD2. Per germline, CDR1 MGHDK and CDR2 SYGVNS. V dropped 2 bases and J dropped 6; count of bases not matched to a gene: 9. The CDR3 sequence is 17 residues long. Full variable domain (remainder filled in from reference TRBV25-1 and TRBJ2-3): EADIYQTPRYLVIGTGKKITLECSQTMGHDKMYWYQQDPGMELHLIHYSYGVNSTEKGDLSSESTVSRIRTEHFPLTLESARPSHTSQYLCASSELAGGPPWDTQYFGPGTRLTVL.

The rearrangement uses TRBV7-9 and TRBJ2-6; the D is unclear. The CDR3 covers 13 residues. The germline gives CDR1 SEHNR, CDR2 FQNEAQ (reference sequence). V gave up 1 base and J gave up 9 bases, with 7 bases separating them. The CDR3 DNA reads TGTGCCAGCAGCTTAGGGGGTGTCAACGTCCTGACTTTC. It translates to CASSLGGVNVLTF.

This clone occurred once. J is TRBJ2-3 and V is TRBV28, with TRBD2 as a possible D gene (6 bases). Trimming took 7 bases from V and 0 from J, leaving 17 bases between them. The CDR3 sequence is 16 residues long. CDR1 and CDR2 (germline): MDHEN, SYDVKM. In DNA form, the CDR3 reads TGTGCCAGCAATGAGATAGCGGAGCCTAGCACAGATACGCAGTATTTT. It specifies CASNEIAEPSTDTQYF.

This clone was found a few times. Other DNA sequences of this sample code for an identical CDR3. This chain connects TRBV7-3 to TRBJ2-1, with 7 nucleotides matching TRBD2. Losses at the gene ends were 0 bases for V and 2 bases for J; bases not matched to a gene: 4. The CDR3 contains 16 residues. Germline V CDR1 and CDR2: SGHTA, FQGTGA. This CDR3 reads CASSLTLADPYNEQFF. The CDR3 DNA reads TGTGCCAGCAGCTTAACTCTAGCGGACCCCTACAATGAGCAGTTCTTC.

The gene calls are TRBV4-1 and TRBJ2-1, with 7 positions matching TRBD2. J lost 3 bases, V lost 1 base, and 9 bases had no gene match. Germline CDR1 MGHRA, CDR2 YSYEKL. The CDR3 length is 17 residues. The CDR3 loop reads CASSQGLRGSIYNEQFF. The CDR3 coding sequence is TGCGCCAGCAGCCAAGGGTTACGCGGGAGTATCTACAATGAGCAGTTCTTC.

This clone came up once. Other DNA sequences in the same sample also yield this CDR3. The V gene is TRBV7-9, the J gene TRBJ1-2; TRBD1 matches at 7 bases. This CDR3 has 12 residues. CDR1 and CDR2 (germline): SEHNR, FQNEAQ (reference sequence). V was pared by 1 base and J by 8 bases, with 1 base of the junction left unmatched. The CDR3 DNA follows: TGTGCCAGCAGCTTAGGAGGGGGCGGCTACACCTTC. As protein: CASSLGGGGYTF. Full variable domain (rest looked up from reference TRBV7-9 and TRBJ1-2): DTGVSQNPRHKITKRGQNVTFRCDPISEHNRLYWYRQTLGQGPEFLTYFQNEAQLEKSRLLSDRFSAERPKGSFSTLEIQRTEQGDSAMYLCASSLGGGGYTFGSGTRLTVV.

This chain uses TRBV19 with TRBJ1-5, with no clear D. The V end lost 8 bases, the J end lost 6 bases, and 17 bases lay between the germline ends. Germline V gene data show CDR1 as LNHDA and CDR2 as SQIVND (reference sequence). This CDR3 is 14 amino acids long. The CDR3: CASADWTPGQPQHF. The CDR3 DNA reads TGTGCCAGTGCAGACTGGACGCCCGGTCAGCCCCAGCATTTT. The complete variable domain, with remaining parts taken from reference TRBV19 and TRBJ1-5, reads DGGITQSPKYLFRKEGQNVTLSCEQNLNHDAMYWYRQDPGQGLRLIYYSQIVNDFQKGDIAEGYSVSREKKESFPLTVTSAQKNPTAFYLCASADWTPGQPQHFGDGTRLSIL.

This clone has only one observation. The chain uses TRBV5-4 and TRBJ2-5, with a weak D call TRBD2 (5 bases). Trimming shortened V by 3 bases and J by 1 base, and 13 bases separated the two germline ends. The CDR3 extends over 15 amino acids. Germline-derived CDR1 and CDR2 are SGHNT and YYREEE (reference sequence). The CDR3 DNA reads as TGTGCCAGCAGCTCAGCGGAGTCCCTCCAAGAGACCCAGTACTTC. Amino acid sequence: CASSSAESLQETQYF.

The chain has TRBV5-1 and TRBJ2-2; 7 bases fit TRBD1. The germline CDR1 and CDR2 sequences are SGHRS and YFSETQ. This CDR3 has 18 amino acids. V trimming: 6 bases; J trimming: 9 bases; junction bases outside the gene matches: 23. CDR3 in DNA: TGCGCCAGCAAAGGAACTCGGGACAGCCCTAAATTTACTTGGGAGCTGTTTTTT. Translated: CASKGTRDSPKFTWELFF.

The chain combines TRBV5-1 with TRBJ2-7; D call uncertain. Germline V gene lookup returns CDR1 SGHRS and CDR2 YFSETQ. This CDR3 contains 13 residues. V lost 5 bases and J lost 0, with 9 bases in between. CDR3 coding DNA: TGCGCCAGCAGTCGGACCTTCTCCTACGAGCAGTACTTC. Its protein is CASSRTFSYEQYF. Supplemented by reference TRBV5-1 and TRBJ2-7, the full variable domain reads KAGVTQTPRYLIKTRGQQVTLSCSPISGHRSVSWYQQTPGQGLQFLFEYFSETQRNKGNFPGRFSGRQFSNSRSEMNVSTLELGDSALYLCASSRTFSYEQYFGPGTRLTVT.